This T cell receptor beta chain is from a study of T-cell reconstitution after alpha-beta-depleted transplantation in children (dated by TCRdb to about 2016). As for the study more broadly: T-cell immune reconstitution after TCRalphabeta/CD19-depleted allogeneic hematopoietic cell transplantation in children was quantitatively tracked in the study by means of TCR repertoire profiling.

The library came from PCR. For sequencing, an Illumina HiSeq 2500 was employed. To normalize quantification of the TCRbeta repertoire, the TCR libraries were built with molecular barcoding that relied on unique molecular identifiers. In TCRdb, the public reads were trimmed at Q25 with fastp and aligned with MiXCR, with productive beta chains retained. Identical CDR3 proteins give one entry, which carries the most common genes and DNA. Within this sample are around 87,000 distinct CDR3 sequences, with roughly 8.8% of them counted one time only. The ten largest clonotypes hold approximately 6.6% of the sample. The table lists this clonotype with many counts. Its antigen is unknown. No base quality information exists; no much larger clone differs at one position. Trimming takes 3 bases from V and 0 bases from J, and the germline ends sit 6 bases apart. The CDR3 goes from the cysteine to the phenylalanine over 13 residues. Only the CDR3 DNA stays, 39 bases, in frame from base 1. Taken from the germline V gene, the CDR1 and CDR2 loops are SGHVS and FNYEAQ.

This sample comprised PBMCs from the stem cell graft donor, obtained from the stem cell graft. The sequence is built from TRBV7-6 and TRBJ2-7, with the D gene not confidently named. This sequence was found in a human donor who donated a stem cell graft to a child with congenital amegakaryocytic thrombocytopenia. Here the CDR3 is given as CASSFNPSYEQYF. The DNA sequence reads TGTGCCAGCAGCTTCAATCCCTCCTACGAGCAGTACTTC.